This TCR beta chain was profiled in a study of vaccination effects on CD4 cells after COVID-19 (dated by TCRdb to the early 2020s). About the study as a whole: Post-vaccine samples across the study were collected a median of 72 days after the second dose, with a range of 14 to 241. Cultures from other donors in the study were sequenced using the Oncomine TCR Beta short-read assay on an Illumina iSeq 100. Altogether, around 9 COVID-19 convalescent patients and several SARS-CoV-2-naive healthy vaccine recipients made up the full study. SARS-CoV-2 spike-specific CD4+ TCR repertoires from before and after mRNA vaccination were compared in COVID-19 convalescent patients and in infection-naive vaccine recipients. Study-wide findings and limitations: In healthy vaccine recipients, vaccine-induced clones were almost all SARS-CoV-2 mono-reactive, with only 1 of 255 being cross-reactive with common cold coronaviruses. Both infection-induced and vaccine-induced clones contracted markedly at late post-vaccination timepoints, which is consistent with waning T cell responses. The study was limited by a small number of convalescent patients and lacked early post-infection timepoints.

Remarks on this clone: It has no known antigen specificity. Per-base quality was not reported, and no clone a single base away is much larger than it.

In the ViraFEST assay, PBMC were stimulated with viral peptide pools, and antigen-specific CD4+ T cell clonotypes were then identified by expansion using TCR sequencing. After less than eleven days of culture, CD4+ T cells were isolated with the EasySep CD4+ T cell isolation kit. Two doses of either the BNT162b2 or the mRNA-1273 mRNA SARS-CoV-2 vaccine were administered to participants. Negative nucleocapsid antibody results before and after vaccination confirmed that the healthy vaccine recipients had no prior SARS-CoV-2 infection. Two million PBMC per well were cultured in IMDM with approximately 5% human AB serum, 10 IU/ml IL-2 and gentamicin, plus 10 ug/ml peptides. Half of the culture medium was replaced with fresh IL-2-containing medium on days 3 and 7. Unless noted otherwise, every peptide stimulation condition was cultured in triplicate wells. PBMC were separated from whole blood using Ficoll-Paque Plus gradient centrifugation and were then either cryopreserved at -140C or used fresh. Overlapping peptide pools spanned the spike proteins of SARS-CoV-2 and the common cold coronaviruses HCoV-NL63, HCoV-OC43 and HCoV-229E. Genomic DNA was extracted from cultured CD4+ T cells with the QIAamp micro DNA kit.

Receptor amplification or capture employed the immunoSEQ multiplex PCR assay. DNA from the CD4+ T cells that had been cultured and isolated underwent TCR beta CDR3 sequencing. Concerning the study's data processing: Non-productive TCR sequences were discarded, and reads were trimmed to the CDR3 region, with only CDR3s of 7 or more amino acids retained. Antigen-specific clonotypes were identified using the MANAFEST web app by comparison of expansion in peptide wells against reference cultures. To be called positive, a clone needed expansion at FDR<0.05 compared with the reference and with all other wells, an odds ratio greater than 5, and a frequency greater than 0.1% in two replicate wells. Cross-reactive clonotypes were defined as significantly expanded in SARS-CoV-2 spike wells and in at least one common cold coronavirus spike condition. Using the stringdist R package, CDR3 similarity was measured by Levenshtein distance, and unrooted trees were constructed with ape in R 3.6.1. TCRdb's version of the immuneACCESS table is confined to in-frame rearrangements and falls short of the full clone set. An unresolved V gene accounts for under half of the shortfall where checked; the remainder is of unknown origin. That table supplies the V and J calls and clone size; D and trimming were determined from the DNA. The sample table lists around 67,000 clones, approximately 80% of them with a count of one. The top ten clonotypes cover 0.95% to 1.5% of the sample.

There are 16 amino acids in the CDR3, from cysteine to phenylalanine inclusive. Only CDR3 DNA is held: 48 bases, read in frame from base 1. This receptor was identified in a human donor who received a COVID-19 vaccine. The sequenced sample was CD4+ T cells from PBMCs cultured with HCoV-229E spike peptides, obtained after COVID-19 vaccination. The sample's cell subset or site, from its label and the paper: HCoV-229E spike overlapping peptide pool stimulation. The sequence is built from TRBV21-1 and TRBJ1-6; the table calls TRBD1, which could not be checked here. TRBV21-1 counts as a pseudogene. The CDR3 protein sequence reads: CASSKISGSWPSPLHF. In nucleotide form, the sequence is TGTGCCAGCAGCAAAATCTCAGGTTCATGGCCTTCACCCCTCCACTTT.